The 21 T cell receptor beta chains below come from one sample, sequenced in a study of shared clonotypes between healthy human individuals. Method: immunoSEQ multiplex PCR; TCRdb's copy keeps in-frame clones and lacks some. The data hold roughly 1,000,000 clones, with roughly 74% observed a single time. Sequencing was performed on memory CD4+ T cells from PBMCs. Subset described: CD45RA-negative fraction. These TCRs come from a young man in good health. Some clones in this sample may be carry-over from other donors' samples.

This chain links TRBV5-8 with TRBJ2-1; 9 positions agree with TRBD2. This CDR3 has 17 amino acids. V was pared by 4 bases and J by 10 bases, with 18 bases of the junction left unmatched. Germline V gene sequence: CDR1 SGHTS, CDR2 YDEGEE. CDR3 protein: CASSPLAGHYLGGEQFF. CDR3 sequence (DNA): TGTGCCAGCAGCCCGCTAGCGGGGCATTACCTTGGCGGGGAGCAGTTCTTC.

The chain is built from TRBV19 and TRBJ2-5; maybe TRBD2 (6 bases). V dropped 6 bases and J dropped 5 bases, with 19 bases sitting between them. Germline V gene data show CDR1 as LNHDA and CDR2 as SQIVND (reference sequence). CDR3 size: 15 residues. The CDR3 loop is CASSIWAGWGETQYF. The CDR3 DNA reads TGTGCCAGTAGCATCTGGGCGGGATGGGGGGAGACCCAGTACTTC.

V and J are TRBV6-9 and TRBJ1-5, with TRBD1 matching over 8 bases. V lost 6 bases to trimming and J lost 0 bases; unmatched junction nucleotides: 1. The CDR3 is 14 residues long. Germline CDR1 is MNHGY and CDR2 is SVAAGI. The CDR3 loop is CASRDRASNQPQHF. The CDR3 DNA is TGTGCCAGCAGGGACAGGGCTAGCAATCAGCCCCAGCATTTT.

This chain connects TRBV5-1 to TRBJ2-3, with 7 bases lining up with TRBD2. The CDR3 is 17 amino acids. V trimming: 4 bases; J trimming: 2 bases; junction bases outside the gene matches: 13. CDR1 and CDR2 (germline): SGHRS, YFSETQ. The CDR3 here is CASSRRLAARPTDTQYF. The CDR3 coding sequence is TGCGCCAGCAGCCGACGTCTAGCGGCCCGACCCACAGATACGCAGTATTTT.

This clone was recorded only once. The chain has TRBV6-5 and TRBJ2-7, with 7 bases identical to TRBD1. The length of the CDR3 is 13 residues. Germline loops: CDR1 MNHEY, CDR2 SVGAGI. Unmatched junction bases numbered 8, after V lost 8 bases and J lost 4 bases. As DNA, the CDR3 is TGTGCCAGCCGTCCGGGCAGGGGGTACGAGCAGTACTTC. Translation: CASRPGRGYEQYF.

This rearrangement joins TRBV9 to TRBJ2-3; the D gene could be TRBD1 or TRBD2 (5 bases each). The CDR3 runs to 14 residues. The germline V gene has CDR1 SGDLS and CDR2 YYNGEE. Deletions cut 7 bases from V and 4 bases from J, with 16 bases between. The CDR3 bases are TGTGCCAGCCAGCGGCAGGGCGTGGCAGATACGCAGTATTTT. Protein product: CASQRQGVADTQYF.

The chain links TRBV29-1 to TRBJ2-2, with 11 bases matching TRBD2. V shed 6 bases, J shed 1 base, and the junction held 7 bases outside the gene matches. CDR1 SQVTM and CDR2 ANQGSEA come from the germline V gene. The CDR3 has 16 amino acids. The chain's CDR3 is CSVGGTSGLNTGELFF. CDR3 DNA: TGCAGCGTCGGCGGGACTAGCGGATTGAACACCGGGGAGCTGTTTTTT.

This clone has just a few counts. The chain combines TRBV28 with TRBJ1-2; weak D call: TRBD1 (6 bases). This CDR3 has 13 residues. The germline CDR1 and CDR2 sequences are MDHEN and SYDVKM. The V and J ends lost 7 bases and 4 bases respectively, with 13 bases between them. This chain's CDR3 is CASTVPGAYGYTF. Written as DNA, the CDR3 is TGTGCCAGCACCGTGCCAGGGGCCTATGGCTACACCTTC.

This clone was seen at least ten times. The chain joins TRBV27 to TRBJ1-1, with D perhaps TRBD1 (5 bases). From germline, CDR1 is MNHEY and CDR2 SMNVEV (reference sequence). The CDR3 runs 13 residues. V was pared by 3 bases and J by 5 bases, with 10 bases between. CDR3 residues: CASSFRAGTEAFF. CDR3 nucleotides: TGTGCCAGCAGTTTCAGGGCGGGGACTGAAGCTTTCTTT.

CDR3 amino acids: CASGGIGRTDTQYF. The DNA for the CDR3 is TGCGCCAGCGGGGGGATAGGGCGCACAGATACGCAGTATTTT. The chain has TRBV4-1 and TRBJ2-3, with D possibly being TRBD2 (6 bases). Germline CDR1 and CDR2: MGHRA and YSYEKL. Trimming pared 8 bases from V and 1 base from J, leaving 13 bases between. The length of the CDR3 is 14 residues.

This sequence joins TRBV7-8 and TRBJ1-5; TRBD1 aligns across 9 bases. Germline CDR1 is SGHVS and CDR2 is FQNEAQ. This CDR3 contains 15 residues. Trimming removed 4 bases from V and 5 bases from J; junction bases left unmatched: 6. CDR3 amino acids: CASSSTRQGDQPQHF. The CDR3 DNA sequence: TGTGCCAGCAGCTCCACCAGACAGGGGGATCAGCCCCAGCATTTT.

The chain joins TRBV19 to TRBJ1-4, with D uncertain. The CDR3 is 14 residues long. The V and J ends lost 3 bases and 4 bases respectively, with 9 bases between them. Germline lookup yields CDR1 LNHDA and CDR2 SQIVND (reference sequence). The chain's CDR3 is CASSMRADNEKLFF. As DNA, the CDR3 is TGTGCCAGTAGTATGAGGGCGGATAATGAAAAACTGTTTTTT.

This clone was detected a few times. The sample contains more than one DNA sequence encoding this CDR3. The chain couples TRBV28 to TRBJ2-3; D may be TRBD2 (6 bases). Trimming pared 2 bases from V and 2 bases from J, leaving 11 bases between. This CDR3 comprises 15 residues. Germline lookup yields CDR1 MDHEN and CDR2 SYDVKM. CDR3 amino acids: CASSLRPSVTDTQYF. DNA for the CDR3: TGTGCCAGCAGTTTACGGCCTAGCGTCACAGATACGCAGTATTTT.

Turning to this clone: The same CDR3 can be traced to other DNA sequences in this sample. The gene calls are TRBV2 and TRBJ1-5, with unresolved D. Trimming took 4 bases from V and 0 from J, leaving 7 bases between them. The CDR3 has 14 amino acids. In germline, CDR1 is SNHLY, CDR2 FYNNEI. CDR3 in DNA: TGTGCCAGCAGTGTCATATCTAGCAATCAGCCCCAGCATTTT. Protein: CASSVISSNQPQHF.

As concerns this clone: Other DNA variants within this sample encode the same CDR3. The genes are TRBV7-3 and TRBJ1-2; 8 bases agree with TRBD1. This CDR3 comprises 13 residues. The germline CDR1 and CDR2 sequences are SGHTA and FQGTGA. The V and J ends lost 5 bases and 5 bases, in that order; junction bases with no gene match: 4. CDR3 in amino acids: CASSPGTGYGYTF. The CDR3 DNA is TGTGCCAGCAGCCCCGGGACAGGTTATGGCTACACCTTC.

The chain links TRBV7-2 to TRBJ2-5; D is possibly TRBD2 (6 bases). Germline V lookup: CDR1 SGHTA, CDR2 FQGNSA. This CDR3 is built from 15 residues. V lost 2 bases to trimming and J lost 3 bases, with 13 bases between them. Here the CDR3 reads CASSLLGGREETQYF. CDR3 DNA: TGTGCCAGCAGCTTATTGGGGGGTAGGGAAGAGACCCAGTACTTC.

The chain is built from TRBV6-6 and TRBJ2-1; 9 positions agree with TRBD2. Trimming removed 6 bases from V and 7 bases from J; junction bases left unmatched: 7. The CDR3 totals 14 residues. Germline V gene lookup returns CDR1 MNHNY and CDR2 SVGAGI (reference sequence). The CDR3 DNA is TGTGCCAGCAGGAGTCTAGCGGGATCTAATGAGCAGTTCTTC. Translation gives CASRSLAGSNEQFF.

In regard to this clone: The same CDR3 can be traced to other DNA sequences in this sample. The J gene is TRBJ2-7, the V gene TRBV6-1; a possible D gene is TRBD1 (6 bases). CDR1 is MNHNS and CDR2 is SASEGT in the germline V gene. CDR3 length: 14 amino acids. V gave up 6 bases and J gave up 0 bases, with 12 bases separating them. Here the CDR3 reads CASSADRFSYEQYF. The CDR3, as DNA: TGTGCCAGCAGCGCCGACAGGTTCTCCTACGAGCAGTACTTC.

Here the CDR3 DNA reads TGTGCCAGTAAGTCACTGGACAGGGGCGACCCGAGAGCGTACAATGAGCAGTTCTTC. Protein product: CASKSLDRGDPRAYNEQFF. The V call is TRBV19, the J call TRBJ2-1; 9 bases are shared with TRBD1. After removal of 7 bases from V and 4 bases from J, the junction contained 20 bases not matched to a gene. In germline, CDR1 is LNHDA, CDR2 SQIVND (reference sequence). The CDR3 consists of 19 residues.

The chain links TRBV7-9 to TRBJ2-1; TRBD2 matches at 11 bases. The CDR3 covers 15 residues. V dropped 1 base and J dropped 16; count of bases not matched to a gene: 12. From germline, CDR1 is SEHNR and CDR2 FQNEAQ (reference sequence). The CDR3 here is CASSLDIAGGMTPFF. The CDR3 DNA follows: TGTGCCAGCAGCTTAGACATAGCGGGAGGGATGACTCCATTCTTC.

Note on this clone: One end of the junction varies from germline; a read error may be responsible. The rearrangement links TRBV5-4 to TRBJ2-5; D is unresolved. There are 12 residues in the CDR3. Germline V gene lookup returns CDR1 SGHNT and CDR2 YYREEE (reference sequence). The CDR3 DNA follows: TGTGCCAGCAGCCTTCCAGCCAGCCGCCAGGACTTC. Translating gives CASSLPASRQDF.